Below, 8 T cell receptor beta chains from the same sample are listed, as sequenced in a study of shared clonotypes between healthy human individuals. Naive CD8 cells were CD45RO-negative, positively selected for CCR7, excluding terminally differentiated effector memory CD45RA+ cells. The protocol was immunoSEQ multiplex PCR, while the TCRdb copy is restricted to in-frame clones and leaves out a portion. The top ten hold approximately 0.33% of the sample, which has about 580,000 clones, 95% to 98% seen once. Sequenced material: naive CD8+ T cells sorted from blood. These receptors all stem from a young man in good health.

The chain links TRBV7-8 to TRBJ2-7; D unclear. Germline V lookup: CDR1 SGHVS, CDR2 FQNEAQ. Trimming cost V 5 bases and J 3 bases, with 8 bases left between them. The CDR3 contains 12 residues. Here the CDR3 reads CASSQLSYEQYF. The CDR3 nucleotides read TGTGCCAGCAGCCAGCTTAGCTACGAGCAGTACTTC.

The DNA of the CDR3 is TGTGCCAGCAGCTTAACGTGGGGGGGCCCCGATACGCAGTATTTT. Its translation is CASSLTWGGPDTQYF. V and J are TRBV7-3 and TRBJ2-3; maybe TRBD2 (7 bases). V lost 0 bases, J lost 6 bases, and 13 bases lay in between. The CDR3 consists of 15 residues. Germline loops: CDR1 SGHTA, CDR2 FQGTGA.

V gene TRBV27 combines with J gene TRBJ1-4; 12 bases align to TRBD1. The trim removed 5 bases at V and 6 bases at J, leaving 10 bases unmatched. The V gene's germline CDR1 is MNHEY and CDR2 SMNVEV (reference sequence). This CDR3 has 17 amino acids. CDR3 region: CASSRLGTGGGYEKLFF. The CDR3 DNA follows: TGTGCCAGCAGTCGACTGGGGACAGGGGGCGGATATGAAAAACTGTTTTTT. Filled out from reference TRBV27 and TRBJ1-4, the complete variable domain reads EAQVTQNPRYLITVTGKKLTVTCSQNMNHEYMSWYRQDPGLGLRQIYYSMNVEVTDKGDVPEGYKVSRKEKRNFPLILESPSPNQTSLYFCASSRLGTGGGYEKLFFGSGTQLSVL.

Here the CDR3 reads CASSVTDGREPYYGYTF. In DNA, the CDR3 is TGTGCCAGCAGCGTAACCGATGGGAGAGAACCATACTATGGCTACACCTTC. The J gene is TRBJ1-2, the V gene TRBV7-8, with D hard to call. CDR1 is SGHVS, CDR2 FQNEAQ, per germline. The ends were cut back, 5 bases at V and 3 bases at J, with 22 bases in the middle. The CDR3 totals 17 residues.

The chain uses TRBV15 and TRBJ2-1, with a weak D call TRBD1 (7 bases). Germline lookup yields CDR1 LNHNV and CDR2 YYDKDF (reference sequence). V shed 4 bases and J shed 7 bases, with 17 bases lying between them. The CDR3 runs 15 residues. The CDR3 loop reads CATSNRMAGQNEQFF. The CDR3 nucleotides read TGTGCCACCAGCAACCGGATGGCGGGACAGAATGAGCAGTTCTTC.

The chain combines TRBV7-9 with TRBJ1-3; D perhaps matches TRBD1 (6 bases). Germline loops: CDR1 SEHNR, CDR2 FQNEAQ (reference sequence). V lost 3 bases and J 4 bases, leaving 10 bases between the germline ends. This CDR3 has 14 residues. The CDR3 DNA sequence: TGTGCCAGCAGCTTTCCAGGGGTGGGAAACACCATATATTTT. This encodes CASSFPGVGNTIYF.

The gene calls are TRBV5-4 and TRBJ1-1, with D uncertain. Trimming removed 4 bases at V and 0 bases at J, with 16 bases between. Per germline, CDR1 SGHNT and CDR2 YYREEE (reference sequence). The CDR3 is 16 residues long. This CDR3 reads CASSDLGRIMNTEAFF. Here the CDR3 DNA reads TGTGCCAGCAGCGATCTAGGGCGGATAATGAACACTGAAGCTTTCTTT.

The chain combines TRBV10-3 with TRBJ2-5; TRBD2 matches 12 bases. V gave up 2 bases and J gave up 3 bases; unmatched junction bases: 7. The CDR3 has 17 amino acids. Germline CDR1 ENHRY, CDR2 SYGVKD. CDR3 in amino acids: CAISEPRLAGDKETQYF. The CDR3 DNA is TGTGCCATCAGTGAGCCTAGACTAGCGGGAGATAAAGAGACCCAGTACTTC.